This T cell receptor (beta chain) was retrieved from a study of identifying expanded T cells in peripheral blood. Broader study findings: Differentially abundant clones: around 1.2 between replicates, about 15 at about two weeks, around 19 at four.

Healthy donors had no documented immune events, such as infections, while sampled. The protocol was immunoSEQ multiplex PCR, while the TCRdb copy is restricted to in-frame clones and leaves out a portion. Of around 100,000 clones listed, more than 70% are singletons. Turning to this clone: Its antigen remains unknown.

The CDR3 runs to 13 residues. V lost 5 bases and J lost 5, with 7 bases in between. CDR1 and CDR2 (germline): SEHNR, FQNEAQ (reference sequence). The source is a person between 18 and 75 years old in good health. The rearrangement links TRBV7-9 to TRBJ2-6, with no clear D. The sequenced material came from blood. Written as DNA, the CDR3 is TGTGCCAGCAGCCCCCTTTGGGCCAACGTCCTGACTTTC. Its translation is CASSPLWANVLTF.